This passage covers 14 T cell receptor beta chains from one sample sequenced in a study of blood T cell repertoires in COVID-19. This table comes from immunoSEQ multiplex PCR, and its TCRdb copy is limited to in-frame clones, with some not included. This table holds fewer than 25,000 clones, roughly 87% found once. The sequenced material came from peripheral blood. Source of these receptors: a man aged 65 to 79 with acute or convalescent COVID-19.

The gene calls are TRBV25-1 and TRBJ2-6; D is ambiguous. Germline-derived CDR1 and CDR2 are MGHDK and SYGVNS. The ends were cut back, 1 base at V and 2 bases at J, with 9 bases in the middle. The CDR3 length is 16 residues. CDR3 loop: CASSESRQAGANVLTF. The CDR3 region has the DNA TGTGCCAGCAGTGAATCCCGACAAGCTGGGGCCAACGTCCTGACTTTC.

This clone was found once. The J gene is TRBJ2-1, the V gene TRBV6-5; TRBD2 matches at 14 bases. With V trimmed by 5 bases and J by 5 bases, 2 bases remained unmatched. Germline V gives CDR1 MNHEY, CDR2 SVGAGI. The CDR3 length is 15 residues. The CDR3 spells CASSLTSGGDNEQFF. CDR3 sequence (DNA): TGTGCCAGCAGTCTGACTAGCGGGGGGGACAATGAGCAGTTCTTC.

The chain joins TRBV19 to TRBJ1-5; no clear D gene. This CDR3 is 14 amino acids long. V was shortened by 7 bases and J by 4 bases, with 14 bases between the two germline ends. The germline V gene encodes CDR1 LNHDA and CDR2 SQIVND (reference sequence). CDR3: CASKEDPGNQPQHF. CDR3 DNA sequence: TGTGCCAGTAAAGAGGATCCTGGGAATCAGCCCCAGCATTTT.

The gene calls are TRBV5-1 and TRBJ2-7; D may be TRBD2 (5 bases). Deletions cut 3 bases from V and 3 bases from J, with 13 bases between. The V gene's germline CDR1 is SGHRS and CDR2 YFSETQ. The CDR3 sequence is 14 residues long. In nucleotides, the CDR3 is TGCGCCAGCAGCTCGTCTTATGGACTCTACGAGCAGTACTTC. Protein: CASSSSYGLYEQYF. Filled out from reference TRBV5-1 and TRBJ2-7, the complete variable domain reads KAGVTQTPRYLIKTRGQQVTLSCSPISGHRSVSWYQQTPGQGLQFLFEYFSETQRNKGNFPGRFSGRQFSNSRSEMNVSTLELGDSALYLCASSSSYGLYEQYFGPGTRLTVT.

The V and J genes are TRBV7-2 and TRBJ1-3; perhaps TRBD1 as D (5 bases). The V gene lost 11 bases and the J gene lost 0 bases, with 23 bases spanning the gap. Germline values: CDR1 SGHTA, CDR2 FQGNSA. The CDR3 sequence is 17 residues long. The CDR3 loop reads CAFSLSPGSSSGNTIYF. In DNA, the CDR3 is TGTGCCTTCAGCTTAAGTCCAGGGTCTAGCTCTGGAAACACCATATATTTT.

The rearrangement links TRBV5-8 to TRBJ2-1; 13 bases align to TRBD2. Trimming removed 4 bases from V and 6 bases from J; junction bases left unmatched: 4. Looked up from germline, CDR1 is SGHTS and CDR2 is YDEGEE. CDR3 length: 15 amino acids. The CDR3 reads CASSELAGGLNEQFF. The DNA for the CDR3 is TGTGCCAGCAGCGAACTAGCGGGGGGGCTCAATGAGCAGTTCTTC.

In this sample, this clone turned up a few times. J is TRBJ1-5 and V is TRBV4-2, with D perhaps matching TRBD1 (6 bases). Trimming took 0 bases from V and 5 from J, leaving 8 bases between them. Looked up from germline, CDR1 is LGHNA and CDR2 is YNFKEQ. The CDR3 length is 14 residues. The CDR3 here is CASSQDAGDQPQHF. The CDR3 nucleotides are TGTGCCAGCAGCCAAGATGCAGGGGATCAGCCCCAGCATTTT.

This chain connects TRBV5-1 to TRBJ1-4; possibly TRBD1 for D (5 bases). The V end lost 1 base, the J end lost 0 bases, and 7 bases lay between the germline ends. This CDR3 comprises 15 residues. CDR1 is SGHRS, CDR2 YFSETQ, per germline. Here the CDR3 DNA reads TGCGCCAGCAGCTTGACAGGCGCAACTAATGAAAAACTGTTTTTT. Its protein is CASSLTGATNEKLFF.

J is TRBJ1-1 and V is TRBV29-1; D may be TRBD1 (5 bases). The CDR3 contains 13 residues. Trimming cost V 2 bases and J 1 base, with 8 bases left between them. Germline lookup yields CDR1 SQVTM and CDR2 ANQGSEA. The CDR3 bases are TGCAGCGTTGAATGGGGCGGGAACACTGAAGCTTTCTTT. This sequence encodes CSVEWGGNTEAFF.

The chain carries TRBV7-2 and TRBJ2-3, with 7 bases lining up with TRBD1. This CDR3 region has 13 residues. Germline assignment: CDR1 SGHTA and CDR2 FQGNSA. Trimming at V came to 6 bases and at J to 4 bases, leaving 4 bases not matched to a gene. The CDR3 DNA reads TGTGCCAGCAGGACAGGGAGTTCAGATACGCAGTATTTT. This sequence encodes CASRTGSSDTQYF.

The CDR3 spells CASSDRANQPQHF. In DNA form, the CDR3 reads TGTGCCAGCAGTGACAGGGCCAATCAGCCCCAGCATTTT. This sequence joins TRBV12-3 or TRBV12-4 and TRBJ1-5; 7 bases are shared with TRBD1. V shed 5 bases and J 3 bases; nucleotides not matched to a gene: 1. This CDR3 contains 13 residues.

This clone came up a few times. The genes are TRBV5-1 and TRBJ2-5; 7 bases match TRBD2. This CDR3 contains 15 residues. Germline CDR1 SGHRS, CDR2 YFSETQ. With V trimmed by 5 bases and J by 3 bases, 10 bases remained unmatched. Written as DNA, the CDR3 is TGCGCCAGCAGGTTCCGCGGGAGAGCGGAAGAGACCCAGTACTTC. Translation: CASRFRGRAEETQYF.

This chain connects TRBV10-3 to TRBJ2-2; the D gene is possibly TRBD1 (6 bases). Per the germline V gene, CDR1 is ENHRY and CDR2 is SYGVKD. V lost 6 bases and J lost 2, with 13 bases in between. This CDR3 is 15 amino acids long. The CDR3 sequence: CAIRHRQDNTGELFF. The CDR3 DNA follows: TGTGCCATCAGGCATCGACAGGACAACACCGGGGAGCTGTTTTTT.

V gene TRBV2 combines with J gene TRBJ1-2; no firm D call. Per the germline V gene, CDR1 is SNHLY and CDR2 is FYNNEI. V lost 1 base, J lost 8 bases, and 14 bases lay in between. This CDR3 is built from 14 residues. The CDR3 loop reads CASSEGQVLSGYTF. The CDR3 DNA is TGTGCCAGCAGTGAAGGGCAGGTCCTCAGCGGCTACACCTTC.